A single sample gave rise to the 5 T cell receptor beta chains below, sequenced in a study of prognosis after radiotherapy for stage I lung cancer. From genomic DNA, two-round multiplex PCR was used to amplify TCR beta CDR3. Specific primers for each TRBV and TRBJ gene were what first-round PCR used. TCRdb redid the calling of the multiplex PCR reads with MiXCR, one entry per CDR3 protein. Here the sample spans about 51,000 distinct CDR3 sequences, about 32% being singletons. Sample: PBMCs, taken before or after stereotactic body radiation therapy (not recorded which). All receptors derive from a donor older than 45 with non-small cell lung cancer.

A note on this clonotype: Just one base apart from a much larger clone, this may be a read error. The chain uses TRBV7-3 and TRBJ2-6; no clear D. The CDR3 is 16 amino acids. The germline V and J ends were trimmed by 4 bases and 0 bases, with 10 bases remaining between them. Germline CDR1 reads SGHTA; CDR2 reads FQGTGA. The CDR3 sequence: CASSSQRTSGANVLTF. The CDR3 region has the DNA TGTGCCAGCAGCTCACAGAGAACCTCTGGGGCCAACGTCCTGACTTTC.

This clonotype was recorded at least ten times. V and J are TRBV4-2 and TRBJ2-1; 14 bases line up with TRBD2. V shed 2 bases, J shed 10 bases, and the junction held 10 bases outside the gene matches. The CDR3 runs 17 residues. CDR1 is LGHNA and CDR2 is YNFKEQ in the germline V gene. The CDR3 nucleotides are TGTGCCAGCAGCCAACGACCGGGACTAGCGGGAGTACGGGAGCAGTTCTTC. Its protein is CASSQRPGLAGVREQFF.

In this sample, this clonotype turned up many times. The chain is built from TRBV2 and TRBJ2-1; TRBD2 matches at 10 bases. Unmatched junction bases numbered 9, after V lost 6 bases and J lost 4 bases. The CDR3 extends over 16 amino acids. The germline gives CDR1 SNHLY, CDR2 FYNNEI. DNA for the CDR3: TGTGCCAGCAGGGCCCAACTAGCGGGGCAATACAATGAGCAGTTCTTC. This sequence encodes CASRAQLAGQYNEQFF.

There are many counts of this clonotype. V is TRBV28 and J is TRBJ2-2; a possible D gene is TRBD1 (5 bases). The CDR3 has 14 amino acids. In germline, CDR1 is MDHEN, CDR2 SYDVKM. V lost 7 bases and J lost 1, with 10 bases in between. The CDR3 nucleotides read TGTGCCAGCACCCCTGGACAGAACACCGGGGAGCTGTTTTTT. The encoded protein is CASTPGQNTGELFF.

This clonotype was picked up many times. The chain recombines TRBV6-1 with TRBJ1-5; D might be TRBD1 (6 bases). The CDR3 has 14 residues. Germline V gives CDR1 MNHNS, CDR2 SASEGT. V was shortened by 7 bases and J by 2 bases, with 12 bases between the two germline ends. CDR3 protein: CASIRDNRNQPQHF. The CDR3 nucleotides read TGTGCCAGCATCCGGGACAACCGCAATCAGCCCCAGCATTTT.